The 17 T cell receptor beta chains below all came from one sample that was sequenced in a study of blood T cell repertoires in COVID-19. Generated by immunoSEQ multiplex PCR, the TCRdb table keeps only in-frame clones and is missing some. The sample shows more than 70,000 clones, roughly 84% of them seen only once. The sample was peripheral blood. All receptors come from an elderly woman in a cohort sampled during active or convalescent COVID-19.

The chain links TRBV5-4 to TRBJ2-1; 7 bases agree with TRBD2. The CDR3 spans 14 residues. Losses at the gene ends were 7 bases for V and 4 bases for J; bases not matched to a gene: 8. Germline lookup yields CDR1 SGHNT and CDR2 YYREEE (reference sequence). CDR3 nucleotide sequence: TGTGCCAGCGGTGGAACTAGCGAGTACAATGAGCAGTTCTTC. It specifies CASGGTSEYNEQFF.

J is TRBJ1-2 and V is TRBV5-4; weak D call: TRBD1 (6 bases). V dropped 4 bases and J dropped 5 bases, with 12 bases sitting between them. Germline lookup yields CDR1 SGHNT and CDR2 YYREEE (reference sequence). This CDR3 comprises 13 residues. As DNA, the CDR3 is TGTGCCAGCAGCCCGGACAGCAGTTATGGCTACACCTTC. This translates into CASSPDSSYGYTF.

This clone was seen once. Other DNA sequences in the sample encode the same CDR3. The chain joins TRBV5-1 to TRBJ2-7, with 8 positions matching TRBD2. V shed 5 bases, J shed 7 bases, and the junction held 11 bases outside the gene matches. From germline, CDR1 is SGHRS and CDR2 YFSETQ. The CDR3 has 14 amino acids. The CDR3 bases are TGCGCCAGCAGGCCTCAGGGTGGCGGGGGGGAGCAGTACTTC. Amino acid sequence: CASRPQGGGGEQYF.

This chain uses TRBV5-5 with TRBJ2-5; 7 bases line up with TRBD1. The CDR3 runs to 15 residues. The V and J ends lost 2 bases and 1 base, in that order; junction bases with no gene match: 5. Germline-derived CDR1 and CDR2 are SGHKS and YYEKEE (reference sequence). This chain's CDR3 is CASSLTGVSQETQYF. The CDR3 DNA sequence: TGTGCCAGCAGCTTAACAGGGGTCTCCCAAGAGACCCAGTACTTC.

V usage is TRBV11-2 and J usage is TRBJ2-3; 12 bases map to TRBD1. V dropped 4 bases and J dropped 5; count of bases not matched to a gene: 4. From germline, CDR1 is SGHAT and CDR2 FQNNGV. The CDR3 extends over 15 amino acids. The CDR3: CASSSGQGALDTQYF. CDR3 nucleotide sequence: TGTGCCAGCAGCTCGGGACAGGGGGCCTTAGATACGCAGTATTTT.

The chain uses TRBV29-1 and TRBJ1-4; D gene ambiguous. The CDR3 is 12 residues long. Between the trimmed V and J ends, which lost 6 bases and 8 bases, there was a span of 13 bases. Germline values: CDR1 SQVTM, CDR2 ANQGSEA. In DNA form, the CDR3 reads TGCAGCGTCCAACCCGTCGGGGAAAAACTGTTTTTT. The encoded protein is CSVQPVGEKLFF.

The chain combines TRBV6-5 with TRBJ1-1; 7 nucleotides align to TRBD1. Germline CDR1 MNHEY, CDR2 SVGAGI. The CDR3 is made up of 12 amino acids. With 6 bases clipped from V and 3 bases from J, the junction kept 1 base outside the gene matches. DNA for the CDR3: TGTGCCAGCAGGGACAGGTACACTGAAGCTTTCTTT. The encoded protein is CASRDRYTEAFF.

The J gene is TRBJ1-2, the V gene TRBV27; D uncertain. V was pared by 2 bases and J by 7 bases, with 11 bases between. CDR1 MNHEY and CDR2 SMNVEV come from the germline V gene (reference sequence). The CDR3 extends over 13 amino acids. CDR3 sequence reads: CASSLRRMGGYTF. The DNA of the CDR3 is TGTGCCAGCAGTTTACGGAGGATGGGTGGCTACACCTTC.

The table lists this clone with a count of one. This sequence joins TRBV5-1 and TRBJ1-5, with D possibly TRBD1 on 5 matching bases. The CDR3 spans 14 residues. From germline, CDR1 is SGHRS and CDR2 YFSETQ. V was clipped by 4 bases and J by 3 bases, with 11 bases between them. CDR3 residues: CASSPDTLNQPQHF. The CDR3 DNA follows: TGCGCCAGCAGCCCGGACACCCTCAATCAGCCCCAGCATTTT.

The chain recombines TRBV3-1 (or the pseudogene TRBV3-2) with TRBJ2-2; 11 nucleotides match TRBD1. V trimming: 8 bases; J trimming: 6 bases; junction bases outside the gene matches: 5. The CDR3 totals 14 residues. Germline V gene lookup returns CDR1 LGHDT and CDR2 YNNKEL (reference sequence). This chain's CDR3 is CASSQGQGAGELFF. The CDR3 DNA sequence: TGTGCCAGCTCGCAGGGACAGGGGGCCGGGGAGCTGTTTTTT.

The V gene is TRBV6-5, the J gene TRBJ1-5; 8 nucleotides match TRBD1. The trim removed 6 bases at V and 7 bases at J, leaving 8 bases unmatched. Germline V gene lookup returns CDR1 MNHEY and CDR2 SVGAGI. The CDR3 is 14 residues long. CDR3 bases: TGTGCCAGCAGAGCTAACAGGGGGGAACAGCCCCAGCATTTT. This gives the protein CASRANRGEQPQHF.

V is TRBV6-5 and J is TRBJ2-1; 7 nucleotides line up with TRBD2. This CDR3 comprises 15 residues. J lost 0 bases, V lost 6 bases, and 5 bases had no gene match. Germline V gives CDR1 MNHEY, CDR2 SVGAGI. This chain's CDR3 is CASRAGWASYNEQFF. The DNA for the CDR3 is TGTGCCAGCAGAGCGGGATGGGCCTCCTACAATGAGCAGTTCTTC.

Comments on this clone: Sequence at one end of the junction differs from germline and may be a read error. This rearrangement joins TRBV30 to TRBJ2-7; the D is unclear. In germline, CDR1 is GTSNPN, CDR2 SVGIG (reference sequence). The CDR3 length is 10 residues. The CDR3 sequence is CAWSSSEQYF. Here the CDR3 DNA reads TGTGCCTGGAGTTCCTCCGAGCAGTACTTC.

V is TRBV7-3 and J is TRBJ2-7; TRBD1 matches at 10 bases. CDR3 length equals 15 residues. V shed 5 bases and J 2 bases; nucleotides not matched to a gene: 6. From germline, CDR1 is SGHTA and CDR2 FQGTGA. The CDR3: CASSPAGTGAYEQYF. CDR3 in DNA: TGTGCCAGCAGCCCCGCCGGGACAGGGGCCTACGAGCAGTACTTC.

V usage is TRBV28 and J usage is TRBJ2-7, with 14 bases fitting TRBD2. Unmatched junction bases numbered 14, after V lost 11 bases and J lost 5 bases. Germline-derived CDR1 and CDR2 are MDHEN and SYDVKM. The length of the CDR3 is 16 residues. The CDR3 here is CAAGSPGLAGVHEQYF. The CDR3 coding sequence is TGTGCCGCAGGGTCCCCGGGACTAGCGGGAGTCCACGAGCAGTACTTC.

The rearrangement joins TRBV29-1 to TRBJ2-1, with 8 bases fitting TRBD1. Per germline, CDR1 SQVTM and CDR2 ANQGSEA. The CDR3 consists of 15 residues. With V trimmed by 4 bases and J by 3 bases, 8 bases remained unmatched. CDR3 DNA: TGCAGCGTTGTAGGGGGACAGGTGCACTACAATGAGCAGTTCTTC. This sequence encodes CSVVGGQVHYNEQFF.

The rearrangement joins TRBV9 to TRBJ1-4; 10 positions match TRBD1. The germline V gene encodes CDR1 SGDLS and CDR2 YYNGEE. V shed 1 base, J shed 6 bases, and the junction held 3 bases outside the gene matches. The CDR3 spans 15 residues. DNA for the CDR3: TGTGCCAGCAGCGTAACCGGGACAGGGGATGAAAAACTGTTTTTT. Amino acids: CASSVTGTGDEKLFF.